Listed here are 12 T cell receptor beta chains from one sample, sequenced in a study of blood T cell repertoires in COVID-19. Produced via immunoSEQ multiplex PCR; TCRdb's table is partial and in-frame only. The sample includes a few hundred thousand clones, 82% of them seen just once. The source material was PBMCs or T cells enriched from blood (not recorded which). The receptor set was obtained from a woman aged 60 to 75 who had recovered from COVID-19.

J is TRBJ2-1 and V is TRBV29-1; TRBD2 matches at 11 bases. Germline V gives CDR1 SQVTM, CDR2 ANQGSEA. The CDR3 runs 13 residues. V lost 6 bases and J lost 4; bases outside the gene matches: 2. The CDR3 coding sequence is TGCAGCGTGAGACTAGCGGGGTACAATGAGCAGTTCTTC. Protein product: CSVRLAGYNEQFF.

The count of this clone is one. This chain links TRBV7-2 with TRBJ1-2; no clear D gene. Trimming pared 0 bases from V and 4 bases from J, leaving 6 bases between. CDR3 length: 13 residues. Germline V CDR1 and CDR2: SGHTA, FQGNSA. CDR3 DNA: TGTGCCAGCAGCTTAGCCTCAGTCTATGGCTACACCTTC. Amino acid sequence: CASSLASVYGYTF.

This chain joins TRBV5-1 and TRBJ2-7; 10 bases agree with TRBD2. CDR1 is SGHRS, CDR2 YFSETQ, per germline. V lost 1 base and J lost 1; bases outside the gene matches: 8. The CDR3 is 17 residues long. The CDR3 region has the DNA TGCGCCAGCAGCTTGAGCATGGCTAGCGGGAGTTCCTACGAGCAGTACTTC. Translating gives CASSLSMASGSSYEQYF. The full variable domain, completed using reference TRBV5-1 and TRBJ2-7, is KAGVTQTPRYLIKTRGQQVTLSCSPISGHRSVSWYQQTPGQGLQFLFEYFSETQRNKGNFPGRFSGRQFSNSRSEMNVSTLELGDSALYLCASSLSMASGSSYEQYFGPGTRLTVT.

This clone has a single count. This chain uses TRBV5-8 with TRBJ2-3; D gene unclear. Germline V gives CDR1 SGHTS, CDR2 YDEGEE. The CDR3 spans 15 residues. V lost 0 bases, J lost 0 bases, and 8 bases lay in between. Here the CDR3 DNA reads TGTGCCAGCAGCTTGGGAGCTCTGAGCACAGATACGCAGTATTTT. Residues: CASSLGALSTDTQYF.

This sequence joins TRBV11-2 and TRBJ2-4, with D perhaps TRBD2 (5 bases). Germline assignment: CDR1 SGHAT and CDR2 FQNNGV. CDR3 length: 15 amino acids. Trimming pared 1 base from V and 6 bases from J, leaving 13 bases between. The chain's CDR3 is CASSLVAREGNIQYF. DNA of the CDR3: TGTGCCAGCAGCTTAGTTGCCCGGGAAGGAAACATTCAGTACTTC.

V and J are TRBV27 and TRBJ1-2, with 7 bases fitting TRBD1. V trimming: 0 bases; J trimming: 3 bases; junction bases outside the gene matches: 4. Per the germline V gene, CDR1 is MNHEY and CDR2 is SMNVEV (reference sequence). The length of the CDR3 is 15 residues. CDR3 sequence: CASSLSRQGDYGYTF. The CDR3, as DNA: TGTGCCAGCAGTTTATCCCGACAGGGCGACTATGGCTACACCTTC.

The chain links TRBV9 to TRBJ2-3; maybe TRBD2 (5 bases). CDR1 and CDR2 from the germline V gene are SGDLS and YYNGEE. Trimming took 5 bases from V and 4 from J, leaving 17 bases between them. The CDR3 spans 15 residues. CDR3 region: CASSPIRGNPDTQYF. CDR3 DNA sequence: TGTGCCAGCAGTCCTATCCGGGGTAATCCAGATACGCAGTATTTT.

The chain recombines TRBV9 with TRBJ2-3; TRBD2 is a possible D gene (5 bases). This CDR3 is 16 amino acids long. Germline CDR1 and CDR2: SGDLS and YYNGEE. V was pared by 0 bases and J by 0 bases, with 11 bases between. CDR3 protein: CASSVAGRGSTDTQYF. CDR3 DNA sequence: TGTGCCAGCAGCGTAGCTGGGAGAGGGAGCACAGATACGCAGTATTTT.

The J gene is TRBJ2-1, the V gene TRBV29-1, with D possibly being TRBD2 (6 bases). V shed 2 bases and J shed 8 bases, with 13 bases lying between them. The CDR3 consists of 13 residues. Germline V gene lookup returns CDR1 SQVTM and CDR2 ANQGSEA. CDR3 DNA sequence: TGCAGCGTTGAATCCACAGGAGGGGATGAGCAGTTCTTC. Encoded protein: CSVESTGGDEQFF.

The V call is TRBV25-1, the J call TRBJ2-7, with TRBD2 matching 8 bases. CDR1 and CDR2 (germline): MGHDK, SYGVNS. The CDR3 has 15 amino acids. J was trimmed by 4 bases and V by 1 base; bases with no gene match: 6. The CDR3 sequence: CASSESGGRYYEQYF. Here the CDR3 DNA reads TGTGCCAGCAGTGAATCTGGCGGGAGGTATTACGAGCAGTACTTC.

This chain joins TRBV24-1 and TRBJ2-1, with TRBD2 matching 13 bases. CDR1 is KGHDR and CDR2 is SFDVKD in the germline V gene. Trimming cost V 2 bases and J 2 bases; bases outside gene matches: 5. The CDR3 loop spans 18 amino acids. The CDR3 region has the DNA TGTGCCACCAGTGATTCTAGGACTAGCGGGAGAGCCTACAATGAGCAGTTCTTC. It is translated as CATSDSRTSGRAYNEQFF.

This sequence joins TRBV5-8 and TRBJ2-5, with a possible D match to TRBD2 (5 bases). This CDR3 is built from 14 residues. CDR1 SGHTS and CDR2 YDEGEE come from the germline V gene. Trimming took 4 bases from V and 1 from J, leaving 11 bases between them. CDR3 nucleotides: TGTGCCAGCAGCCTAAGGACTGGCCAAGAGACCCAGTACTTC. It is translated as CASSLRTGQETQYF. Full variable domain (missing parts from reference TRBV5-8 and TRBJ2-5): EAGVTQSPTHLIKTRGQQATLRCSPISGHTSVYWYQQALGLGLQFLLWYDEGEERNRGNFPPRFSGRQFPNYSSELNVNALELEDSALYLCASSLRTGQETQYFGPGTRLLVL.